The next 5 T cell receptor beta chains were all read from a single sample in a study of T-cell memory formation after mild COVID-19. TCRdb passed the 5' RACE reads through MiXCR, listing each CDR3 protein once. Of a few hundred thousand distinct CDR3 sequences in the sample, more than 25% were seen once. What was sequenced was PBMCs or a T cell subset sorted from them (not recorded which). The receptors were sampled from an adult woman who had mild COVID-19 (a few samples of this study predate the infection). Cell type and time point are not known.

The chain recombines TRBV9 with TRBJ1-5, with D possibly being TRBD1 (5 bases). V shed 3 bases and J shed 2 bases, with 12 bases lying between them. The germline V gene has CDR1 SGDLS and CDR2 YYNGEE. The CDR3 is 15 residues long. CDR3 coding DNA: TGTGCCAGCAGCGGACCAGGGTCTGGCAATCAGCCCCAGCATTTT. Its protein product is CASSGPGSGNQPQHF.

The chain links TRBV4-3 to TRBJ2-3; 9 bases are shared with TRBD1. Germline-derived CDR1 and CDR2 are LGHNA and YSLEER. J lost 4 bases, V lost 3 bases, and 8 bases had no gene match. The CDR3 covers 16 residues. Written as DNA, the CDR3 is TGCGCCAGCAGCCAGATAAAGGACAGGGGCGCAGATACGCAGTATTTT. Translating it yields CASSQIKDRGADTQYF.

The chain uses TRBV12-3 or TRBV12-4 and TRBJ1-6, with unresolved D. CDR3 size: 16 residues. Trimming removed 1 base from V and 0 bases from J, with 7 bases in between. CDR3 region: CASSLGQVSYNSPLHF. The CDR3 coding sequence is TGTGCCAGCAGTTTAGGGCAAGTCTCCTATAATTCACCCCTCCACTTT.

This clonotype was observed a few times. The chain couples TRBV12-3 or TRBV12-4 to TRBJ1-4; D remains ambiguous. V was pared by 6 bases and J by 8 bases, with 10 bases between. The CDR3 extends over 12 amino acids. The CDR3 spells CASRGFGEKLFF. CDR3 nucleotide sequence: TGTGCCAGCAGGGGGTTTGGGGAAAAACTGTTTTTT.

The J gene is TRBJ2-7, the V gene TRBV12-3 or TRBV12-4; TRBD2 aligns across 9 bases. The V gene end was trimmed by 7 bases and the J gene end by 5 bases; junction bases not matched to a gene: 15. This CDR3 region has 16 residues. CDR3 sequence reads: CASKAPMTSGIDEQYF. DNA for the CDR3: TGTGCCAGCAAAGCCCCCATGACTAGCGGAATAGACGAGCAGTACTTC.